The 27 T cell receptor beta chains below come from one sample, sequenced in a study of T cells in Graves' hyperthyroidism and ophthalmopathy. It was RNA transcripts that yielded the amplified TCR beta CDR3 regions. The TCR CDR3 was amplified in a first-round RT-PCR using the HTBI primer set. TCRdb analysed the multiplex PCR reads with MiXCR anew, one entry per CDR3 protein. The sample holds about 360,000 distinct CDR3 sequences, 15% to 18% seen once. Sequenced input: blood. The receptors originated from a woman aged 18 to 35 with Graves' hyperthyroidism that later progressed to Graves' ophthalmopathy.

Many counts were recorded for this clonotype. The chain recombines TRBV20-1 with TRBJ1-5, with 7 bases fitting TRBD1. V shed 5 bases, J shed 7 bases, and the junction held 8 bases outside the gene matches. Germline values: CDR1 DFQATT, CDR2 SNEGSKA (reference sequence). CDR3 length: 13 residues. CDR3: CSAPPGGHQPQHF. For the CDR3, the DNA is TGCAGTGCTCCCCCAGGGGGTCACCAGCCCCAGCATTTT.

This clonotype has at least ten counts. The genes are TRBV28 and TRBJ2-7; TRBD2 matches 12 bases. The V gene's germline CDR1 is MDHEN and CDR2 SYDVKM. This CDR3 spans 17 amino acids. V lost 6 bases, J lost 4 bases, and 13 bases stayed unmatched. The CDR3 region is CASRQGGLAGFRYEQYF. CDR3 bases: TGTGCCAGCAGGCAAGGGGGACTAGCGGGTTTCAGATACGAGCAGTACTTC.

The CDR3 nucleotides are TGTGCCAGTAGTATAGAACTGACATACGGGACTAGCTGGCGCGAGCAGTACTTC. It yields the protein CASSIELTYGTSWREQYF. The V gene is TRBV19, the J gene TRBJ2-7; 9 positions match TRBD2. Germline trimming cut 0 bases from V and 6 bases from J; bases unmatched to any gene: 15. CDR1 and CDR2 from the germline V gene are LNHDA and SQIVND (reference sequence). The length of the CDR3 is 18 residues.

This clonotype was found a few times. V usage is TRBV20-1 and J usage is TRBJ2-4, with 9 bases identical to TRBD2. CDR3 length: 14 residues. The V segment lost 3 bases and the J segment 5 bases; nucleotides outside the gene matches: 5. From germline, CDR1 is DFQATT and CDR2 SNEGSKA (reference sequence). The CDR3 sequence: CSASTSGQQNIQYF. CDR3 DNA sequence: TGCAGTGCTAGCACTAGCGGGCAACAAAACATTCAGTACTTC.

This clonotype was seen repeatedly, ten times or more. CDR3 amino acids: CASSLSSGLAGAGNEQFF. The CDR3 nucleotides read TGTGCCAGCAGCTTATCGTCCGGACTAGCGGGAGCAGGGAATGAGCAGTTCTTC. The rearrangement joins TRBV7-8 to TRBJ2-1, with 13 bases aligning to TRBD2. Germline CDR1 SGHVS, CDR2 FQNEAQ. This CDR3 comprises 18 residues. V shed 2 bases, J shed 7 bases, and the junction held 11 bases outside the gene matches. The full variable domain, in which reference TRBV7-8 and TRBJ2-1 provide the parts outside the CDR3, is GAGVSQSPRYKVAKRGQDVALRCDPISGHVSLFWYQQALGQGPEFLTYFQNEAQLDKSGLPSDRFFAERPEGSVSTLKIQRTQQEDSAVYLCASSLSSGLAGAGNEQFFGPGTRLTVL.

The chain joins TRBV28 to TRBJ2-1, with 10 bases that match TRBD1. V was pared by 3 bases and J by 9 bases, with 11 bases of the junction left unmatched. Looked up from germline, CDR1 is MDHEN and CDR2 is SYDVKM. The CDR3 is 16 residues long. CDR3 nucleotide sequence: TGTGCCAGCAGTTTGGTTGGGACAGGGGTCGGTGGTGAGCAGTTCTTC. Protein product: CASSLVGTGVGGEQFF. Variable domain in full (rest from reference TRBV28 and TRBJ2-1): DVKVTQSSRYLVKRTGEKVFLECVQDMDHENMFWYRQDPGLGLRLIYFSYDVKMKEKGDIPEGYSVSREKKERFSLILESASTNQTSMYLCASSLVGTGVGGEQFFGPGTRLTVL.

The sample holds one count of this clonotype. Given a much more abundant clone one base away, this may be a read error. The rearrangement joins TRBV6-5 to TRBJ2-7; D uncertain. CDR1 and CDR2 from the germline V gene are MNHEY and SVGAGI. The CDR3 is 12 amino acids. DNA for the CDR3: TGTCCCAGCAGTTACCCGTTAGGGGAGCAGTACTTC. Protein product: CPSSYPLGEQYF.

CDR3 residues: CASSGGGEDTQYF. The CDR3 DNA reads TGTGCCAGCAGTGGGGGGGGCGAAGATACGCAGTATTTT. V and J are TRBV27 and TRBJ2-3; possibly TRBD2 for D (7 bases). Germline values: CDR1 MNHEY, CDR2 SMNVEV (reference sequence). V was pared by 5 bases and J by 5 bases, with 11 bases between. The CDR3 consists of 13 residues.

To note about this clonotype: The junction differs from germline at one of its ends, possibly a read error. This chain connects TRBV28 to TRBJ2-3, with D perhaps being TRBD1 or TRBD2 (5 bases each). This CDR3 is 15 amino acids long. Germline CDR1 MDHEN, CDR2 SYDVKM. The CDR3 sequence: CASSSTGSSTDAQYF. CDR3 DNA sequence: TGTGCCAGCAGTTCAACAGGCTCTAGCACAGATGCGCAGTATTTT.

This clonotype has a count of ten or more. The gene calls are TRBV7-9 and TRBJ1-4; the D is unclear. This CDR3 spans 11 amino acids. Between the trimmed V and J ends, which lost 5 bases and 6 bases, there was a span of 4 bases. The germline CDR1 and CDR2 sequences are SEHNR and FQNEAQ (reference sequence). The DNA of the CDR3 is TGTGCCAGCAGCAGGGATGAAAAACTGTTTTTT. It translates to CASSRDEKLFF.

This clonotype appeared a few times. The gene calls are TRBV24-1 and TRBJ1-1; D perhaps matches TRBD1 (6 bases). The CDR3 spans 12 residues. The V and J ends lost 7 bases and 2 bases respectively, with 7 bases between them. Germline values: CDR1 KGHDR, CDR2 SFDVKD. The CDR3 loop is CATRDSNTEAFF. In nucleotides, the CDR3 is TGTGCCACCAGGGACAGTAACACTGAAGCTTTCTTT.

This clonotype was seen many times. The chain combines TRBV28 with TRBJ1-4; D might be TRBD1 (5 bases). Germline lookup yields CDR1 MDHEN and CDR2 SYDVKM. The CDR3 is 16 residues long. V was cut by 3 bases and J by 11 bases, with 22 bases left in between. CDR3 residues: CASSFDSQGPPSKLFF. The CDR3 DNA reads TGTGCCAGCAGTTTCGACTCCCAGGGACCGCCAAGTAAACTGTTTTTT.

This clonotype was counted ten times or more. CDR3 loop: CASSVGQLSYEQYF. CDR3 nucleotides: TGTGCCAGCAGCGTGGGACAACTCTCCTACGAGCAGTACTTC. This rearrangement joins TRBV28 to TRBJ2-7; tentative D call: TRBD1 (6 bases). CDR3 length: 14 amino acids. Germline V gene data show CDR1 as MDHEN and CDR2 as SYDVKM. V was cut by 6 bases and J by 0 bases, with 12 bases left in between.

The chain carries TRBV10-3 and TRBJ1-2; 7 bases match TRBD1. Germline V gene lookup returns CDR1 ENHRY and CDR2 SYGVKD. J gave up 4 bases and V 3 bases, and 2 bases lay outside the gene matches. The CDR3 is made up of 13 amino acids. CDR3 DNA sequence: TGTGCCATCAGTGAACAGGGGAGCTATGGCTACACCTTC. This sequence encodes CAISEQGSYGYTF.

This clonotype was detected only a few times. This rearrangement joins TRBV20-1 to TRBJ2-7; D assignment may be TRBD1 or TRBD2 (5 bases each). From germline, CDR1 is DFQATT and CDR2 SNEGSKA (reference sequence). The CDR3 runs to 12 residues. The V and J ends lost 5 bases and 4 bases respectively, with 12 bases between them. The CDR3 sequence is CSAPWGWYEQYF. The CDR3 DNA is TGCAGTGCTCCGTGGGGGTGGTACGAGCAGTACTTC.

This clonotype was counted a single time. A much larger clone lies one base from this, so it may be a read error. This chain connects TRBV2 to TRBJ2-7, with TRBD2 identical over 9 bases. The CDR3 totals 19 residues. Germline CDR1 and CDR2: SNHLY and FYNNEI. CDR3 amino acids: CAGSSRSGGASGTVYEQYF. The CDR3 coding sequence is TGTGCCGGCAGCTCCCGATCGGGGGGGGCTAGCGGGACAGTCTACGAGCAGTACTTC.

This clonotype was recorded a few times. V and J are TRBV25-1 and TRBJ2-3; TRBD2 might be the D (5 bases). Looked up from germline, CDR1 is MGHDK and CDR2 is SYGVNS. V lost 5 bases and J 0 bases, leaving 9 bases between the germline ends. The CDR3 has 14 residues. CDR3 nucleotides: TGTGCCAGCAGTTCCTGGACTAGCACAGATACGCAGTATTTT. Translated: CASSSWTSTDTQYF.

The chain uses TRBV20-1 and TRBJ1-2; the D gene is possibly TRBD1 (6 bases). Germline V gene sequence: CDR1 DFQATT, CDR2 SNEGSKA (reference sequence). Deletions cut 5 bases from V and 1 base from J, with 11 bases between. The CDR3 length is 13 residues. The CDR3 DNA is TGCAGTGCTGGGGACATAGATAACTATGGCTACACCTTC. Translating it yields CSAGDIDNYGYTF.

The V gene is TRBV20-1, the J gene TRBJ2-3; D is unresolved. Trimming stripped 5 bases from V and 5 bases from J, with 8 bases between. Germline CDR1 reads DFQATT; CDR2 reads SNEGSKA (reference sequence). The CDR3 extends over 11 amino acids. The CDR3 DNA reads TGCAGTGCTGCGCTGATAGATACGCAGTATTTT. The encoded protein is CSAALIDTQYF.

This clonotype was counted at least ten times. The chain couples TRBV20-1 to TRBJ2-1; 8 bases line up with TRBD2. Germline-derived CDR1 and CDR2 are DFQATT and SNEGSKA (reference sequence). V trimming: 6 bases; J trimming: 6 bases; junction bases outside the gene matches: 13. This CDR3 region has 15 residues. The CDR3 protein is CSAPPGTSRGNEQFF. CDR3 nucleotide sequence: TGCAGTGCCCCTCCCGGGACTAGTAGGGGCAATGAGCAGTTCTTC.

This clonotype was recorded many times. The rearrangement uses TRBV20-1 and TRBJ2-3; 8 nucleotides match TRBD2. The CDR3 totals 15 residues. Germline V lookup: CDR1 DFQATT, CDR2 SNEGSKA (reference sequence). V gave up 4 bases and J gave up 0 bases; unmatched junction bases: 6. The CDR3 loop is CSANPLAASTDTQYF. In DNA, the CDR3 is TGCAGTGCTAACCCACTAGCGGCTAGCACAGATACGCAGTATTTT.

The chain links TRBV28 to TRBJ2-1, with 12 bases aligning to TRBD1. This CDR3 region has 16 residues. The germline V gene has CDR1 MDHEN and CDR2 SYDVKM. V shed 1 base and J 6 bases; nucleotides not matched to a gene: 4. The CDR3 spells CASSLSGTGGINEQFF. The CDR3 DNA reads as TGTGCCAGCAGTTTATCTGGGACAGGGGGCATCAATGAGCAGTTCTTC.

This clonotype was recorded at least ten times. V gene TRBV27 combines with J gene TRBJ1-5; 7 positions agree with TRBD1. The junction had 7 bases not matched to a gene; V was cut back by 9 bases and J by 5 bases. From germline, CDR1 is MNHEY and CDR2 SMNVEV (reference sequence). The CDR3 consists of 13 residues. DNA for the CDR3: TGTGCCAGTCAGGAGGGGGCTCATCAGCCCCAGCATTTT. Protein product: CASQEGAHQPQHF.

The genes are TRBV29-1 and TRBJ2-7; D uncertain. V was shortened by 3 bases and J by 4 bases, with 7 bases between the two germline ends. Germline V gene data show CDR1 as SQVTM and CDR2 as ANQGSEA. CDR3 length: 11 amino acids. CDR3 residues: CSVERIYEQYF. Written as DNA, the CDR3 is TGCAGCGTTGAGAGGATATACGAGCAGTACTTC.

This clonotype was observed many times. The chain joins TRBV20-1 to TRBJ2-1; tentatively, D is TRBD1 or TRBD2 (5 bases each). The ends were cut back, 0 bases at V and 1 base at J, with 10 bases in the middle. Germline V gene sequence: CDR1 DFQATT, CDR2 SNEGSKA (reference sequence). This CDR3 contains 15 residues. CDR3 nucleotides: TGCAGTGCTAGAGACGGGGCCGGGTCCTACAATGAGCAGTTCTTC. Its protein product is CSARDGAGSYNEQFF.

The chain combines TRBV3-2 with TRBJ2-3; TRBD2, the D gene given by the table, was not confirmed from the DNA. TRBV3-2 is a listed pseudogene. The CDR3 is 18 amino acids. CDR3 residues: CASSPPGLAPEIGDTQYF. The CDR3 DNA sequence: TGTGCCAGCAGTCCTCCGGGACTAGCGCCTGAGATTGGAGATACGCAGTATTTT.

Only a few counts were recorded for this clonotype. The chain carries TRBV19 and TRBJ1-1, with a tentative D call TRBD1 (6 bases). The germline V gene has CDR1 LNHDA and CDR2 SQIVND (reference sequence). The CDR3 totals 14 residues. The germline V and J ends were trimmed by 6 bases and 4 bases, with 15 bases remaining between them. The CDR3 region has the DNA TGTGCCAGTAGAGCGTCAGGGGTCTTCACTGAAGCTTTCTTT. Its translation: CASRASGVFTEAFF.